This TCR beta chain was found in a study of cytomegalovirus exposure and HLA in healthy donors. Using immunoSEQ multiplex PCR, the repertoire was profiled, and TCRdb retains in-frame clones only, with some absent. Among some 65,000 clones listed, about 94% were seen once. The CDR3 sequence is 15 residues long. The germline gives CDR1 SNHLY, CDR2 FYNNEI. With V trimmed by 8 bases and J by 5 bases, 12 bases remained unmatched. The chain joins TRBV2 to TRBJ2-7; 10 nucleotides line up with TRBD1. The sequenced sample was PBMCs. The receptor's source is a man between 18 and 35 years old in good health and CMV-seropositive. Here the CDR3 reads CASEKNGQGVDEQYF. CDR3 DNA sequence: TGTGCCAGCGAGAAAAACGGACAGGGGGTCGACGAGCAGTACTTC.